The 26 T cell receptor beta chains listed next were all sequenced from one sample in a study of shared clonotypes between healthy human individuals. Data came from immunoSEQ multiplex PCR; TCRdb stores just in-frame clones and leaves some out. The data hold fewer than 850,000 clones, with 90% observed a single time. The material sequenced was memory CD8+ T cells from PBMCs. Subset here: CD45RO+ cells pooled with CCR7-negative TemRA cells. These receptors were taken from a young man in good health. Some clones in this sample may be carry-over from other donors' samples.

This sequence joins TRBV28 and TRBJ2-5; D is possibly TRBD1 (5 bases). The CDR3 is made up of 13 amino acids. The germline V gene has CDR1 MDHEN and CDR2 SYDVKM. V was shortened by 6 bases and J by 4 bases, with 12 bases between the two germline ends. DNA of the CDR3: TGTGCCAGCAGGTTAGGGGCCGCAGAGACCCAGTACTTC. Protein: CASRLGAAETQYF.

The chain joins TRBV5-4 to TRBJ2-7, with D possibly being TRBD1 or TRBD2 (5 bases each). CDR3 size: 16 residues. Trimming cost V 3 bases and J 1 base, with 17 bases left between them. Germline-derived CDR1 and CDR2 are SGHNT and YYREEE (reference sequence). This CDR3 is CASSYPSRDASYEQYF. CDR3 DNA: TGTGCCAGCAGCTACCCTTCGAGGGACGCGTCCTACGAGCAGTACTTC. Supplemented by reference TRBV5-4 and TRBJ2-7, the full variable domain reads ETGVTQSPTHLIKTRGQQVTLRCSSQSGHNTVSWYQQALGQGPQFIFQYYREEENGRGNFPPRFSGLQFPNYSSELNVNALELDDSALYLCASSYPSRDASYEQYFGPGTRLTVT.

The CDR3 protein is CASGQAEGGNQPQHF. CDR3 bases: TGTGCCAGCGGACAGGCGGAAGGGGGAAATCAGCCCCAGCATTTT. The gene calls are TRBV19 and TRBJ1-5, with 7 bases that match TRBD1. With V trimmed by 9 bases and J by 4 bases, 12 bases remained unmatched. This CDR3 has 15 residues. CDR1 and CDR2 from the germline V gene are LNHDA and SQIVND (reference sequence).

The chain combines TRBV7-9 with TRBJ2-7; the D gene could be TRBD1 or TRBD2 (5 bases each). The CDR3 extends over 13 amino acids. Germline CDR1 and CDR2: SEHNR and FQNEAQ (reference sequence). V shed 5 bases and J shed 3 bases, with 11 bases lying between them. In DNA form, the CDR3 reads TGTGCCAGCAGCCCCGGGGCCCACTACGAGCAGTACTTC. Its translation: CASSPGAHYEQYF.

The gene calls are TRBV15 and TRBJ2-7; 7 bases match TRBD1. Germline V gene sequence: CDR1 LNHNV, CDR2 YYDKDF (reference sequence). This CDR3 is 16 amino acids long. The V segment lost 1 base and the J segment 3 bases; nucleotides outside the gene matches: 9. The CDR3 sequence is CATSRGTGTDFYEQYF. The CDR3 bases are TGTGCCACCAGCAGAGGCACCGGGACAGATTTCTACGAGCAGTACTTC.

The gene calls are TRBV7-9 and TRBJ2-7, with 7 nucleotides matching TRBD2. The CDR3 extends over 14 amino acids. V was clipped by 5 bases and J by 2 bases; unmatched bases: 6. The germline V gene encodes CDR1 SEHNR and CDR2 FQNEAQ (reference sequence). The CDR3 DNA sequence: TGTGCCAGCAGCACCCTAGCGGACCCCTACGAGCAGTACTTC. Encoded protein: CASSTLADPYEQYF.

This clone appeared once. The rearrangement links TRBV19 to TRBJ1-1, with D unresolved. The CDR3 is made up of 13 amino acids. V dropped 5 bases and J dropped 2 bases, with 9 bases sitting between them. CDR1 is LNHDA and CDR2 is SQIVND in the germline V gene (reference sequence). Here the CDR3 DNA reads TGTGCCAGTAGTTTTATGGCTAACACTGAAGCTTTCTTT. Its translation is CASSFMANTEAFF.

This chain links TRBV19 with TRBJ1-3; D gene ambiguous. V gave up 9 bases and J gave up 5 bases, with 14 bases separating them. CDR1 is LNHDA, CDR2 SQIVND, per germline (reference sequence). The CDR3 consists of 13 residues. This chain's CDR3 is CASQDRDRNTIYF. The DNA for the CDR3 is TGTGCCAGCCAGGACCGCGATCGAAACACCATATATTTT.

For this clone: This likely stems from a read error, as it lies one base from a far larger clone. This chain links TRBV25-1 with TRBJ2-7; TRBD2 aligns across 14 bases. The CDR3 is 15 residues long. Germline CDR1 MGHDK, CDR2 SYGVNS. V shed 2 bases, J shed 5 bases, and the junction held 2 bases outside the gene matches. This CDR3 is CASSEGTSGSDEQYF. The DNA for the CDR3 is TGTGCCAGCAGTGAAGGGACTAGCGGGAGTGACGAGCAGTACTTC.

The rearrangement joins TRBV6-5 to TRBJ2-1; D unclear. The CDR3 length is 12 residues. Trimming removed 5 bases from V and 3 bases from J, with 5 bases in between. The V gene's germline CDR1 is MNHEY and CDR2 SVGAGI. The CDR3 loop reads CASSGNYNEQFF. The CDR3 coding sequence is TGTGCCAGCAGTGGGAACTACAATGAGCAGTTCTTC.

CDR3: CASREGGLYEQYF. The CDR3 coding sequence is TGTGCCAGCAGAGAGGGCGGGCTCTACGAGCAGTACTTC. V usage is TRBV11-2 and J usage is TRBJ2-7; perhaps TRBD2 as D (5 bases). The V gene's germline CDR1 is SGHAT and CDR2 FQNNGV. V lost 6 bases and J lost 3, with 12 bases in between. CDR3 size: 13 residues.

The chain couples TRBV4-1 to TRBJ2-1, with 8 bases identical to TRBD2. In germline, CDR1 is MGHRA, CDR2 YSYEKL. V was pared by 1 base and J by 8 bases, with 7 bases of the junction left unmatched. The CDR3 spans 15 residues. The CDR3 DNA reads TGCGCCAGCAGCCAAGTTGCGGGAGGCTGGGATGAGCAGTTCTTC. Its translation is CASSQVAGGWDEQFF.

The chain couples TRBV9 to TRBJ2-5, with D perhaps matching TRBD1 or TRBD2 (5 bases each). The CDR3 is made up of 14 amino acids. The germline CDR1 and CDR2 sequences are SGDLS and YYNGEE. V dropped 3 bases and J dropped 0 bases, with 9 bases sitting between them. The CDR3 spells CASSAWGNQETQYF. CDR3 sequence (DNA): TGTGCCAGCAGCGCGTGGGGGAACCAAGAGACCCAGTACTTC.

The CDR3 spells CASSQVSRGTTDTQYF. As DNA, the CDR3 is TGCGCCAGCAGCCAAGTCTCGCGCGGCACAACAGATACGCAGTATTTT. V usage is TRBV4-1 and J usage is TRBJ2-3; D gene ambiguous. Trimming shortened V by 1 base and J by 3 bases, and 14 bases separated the two germline ends. CDR1 is MGHRA, CDR2 YSYEKL, per germline. CDR3 length: 16 residues.

This clone is a singleton in its sample. The chain carries TRBV9 and TRBJ1-2; possibly TRBD1 for D (5 bases). CDR3 length: 19 amino acids. Germline V lookup: CDR1 SGDLS, CDR2 YYNGEE. V was shortened by 3 bases and J by 8 bases, with 32 bases between the two germline ends. The CDR3, as DNA: TGTGCCAGCAGCGCTAAATTCGATACACCTAAAGGGGCGATTAGAGGCTACACCTTC. Encoded protein: CASSAKFDTPKGAIRGYTF.

The chain couples TRBV7-9 to TRBJ2-5; D not resolved. The better agreement between TRBJ2-7 and the DNA end casts doubt on the J call. This CDR3 is built from 13 residues. Germline V gives CDR1 SEHNR, CDR2 FQNEAQ (reference sequence). The CDR3, as DNA: TGTGCCAGCCGGGCCGGGCCCACCTACGAGCAGTACTTC. Translating it yields CASRAGPTYEQYF.

The CDR3 here is CASSELQEREGFGELFF. CDR3 sequence (DNA): TGTGCCAGCAGTGAACTCCAGGAGCGGGAGGGATTCGGGGAGCTGTTTTTT. The V call is TRBV6-1, the J call TRBJ2-2; 10 bases fit TRBD2. V was pared by 2 bases and J by 7 bases, with 10 bases of the junction left unmatched. Germline-derived CDR1 and CDR2 are MNHNS and SASEGT. The CDR3 consists of 17 residues.

This chain uses TRBV2 with TRBJ2-7; D is unclear. The CDR3 has 11 residues. The V end was cut by 8 bases, the J end by 2 bases, with 7 bases between. Per the germline V gene, CDR1 is SNHLY and CDR2 is FYNNEI. This CDR3 reads CASSVTYEQYF. CDR3 bases: TGTGCCAGCTCAGTAACCTACGAGCAGTACTTC.

Details on this clone: Compared with germline, one end of the junction differs, possibly owing to a read error. The chain couples TRBV15 to TRBJ2-7, with a weak D call TRBD1 (6 bases). CDR3 length: 16 residues. Germline CDR1 is LNHNV and CDR2 is YYDKDF (reference sequence). CDR3 residues: CAASRPIGQTRYEQYF. CDR3 bases: TGTGCCGCCAGCAGACCGATTGGACAGACCCGCTACGAGCAGTACTTC.

The chain recombines TRBV19 with TRBJ1-2; a possible D gene is TRBD1 (5 bases). V lost 5 bases to trimming and J lost 2 bases, with 18 bases between them. The germline V gene encodes CDR1 LNHDA and CDR2 SQIVND (reference sequence). This CDR3 comprises 16 residues. CDR3: CASSALPGTGNYGYTF. DNA for the CDR3: TGTGCCAGTAGTGCTCTACCCGGGACGGGGAACTATGGCTACACCTTC.

Only one count was recorded for this clone. The chain links TRBV5-1 to TRBJ2-7, with TRBD1 matching 8 bases. The germline V gene encodes CDR1 SGHRS and CDR2 YFSETQ. The CDR3 loop spans 14 amino acids. The J segment lost 6 bases and the V segment lost 4 bases, leaving 9 bases of the junction unmatched. The CDR3 sequence: CASSTGQGIREQYF. Written as DNA, the CDR3 is TGCGCCAGCAGCACCGGACAGGGAATCCGCGAGCAGTACTTC. Drawing the rest from reference TRBV5-1 and TRBJ2-7, the complete variable domain is KAGVTQTPRYLIKTRGQQVTLSCSPISGHRSVSWYQQTPGQGLQFLFEYFSETQRNKGNFPGRFSGRQFSNSRSEMNVSTLELGDSALYLCASSTGQGIREQYFGPGTRLTVT.

The CDR3, as DNA: TGCGCCAGCAGCCTTGGACAGGGTGGGCGTGCTTTCTTT. It yields the protein CASSLGQGGRAFF. This rearrangement joins TRBV4-1 to TRBJ1-1, with TRBD1 matching 8 bases. Per germline, CDR1 MGHRA and CDR2 YSYEKL. The V segment lost 4 bases and the J segment 11 bases; nucleotides outside the gene matches: 9. The CDR3 extends over 13 amino acids.

The chain couples TRBV5-4 to TRBJ2-7; 8 bases map to TRBD2. The germline V gene has CDR1 SGHNT and CDR2 YYREEE (reference sequence). CDR3 length: 16 residues. V was clipped by 0 bases and J by 3 bases; unmatched bases: 8. CDR3 sequence reads: CASSLGPGGPIYEQYF. CDR3 DNA sequence: TGTGCCAGCAGCTTGGGTCCGGGAGGGCCTATCTACGAGCAGTACTTC.

In DNA form, the CDR3 reads TGCGCCAGCAGCTTGACGGGTTCCTACAATGAGCAGTTCTTC. Its translation is CASSLTGSYNEQFF. The V and J genes are TRBV5-1 and TRBJ2-1; D is uncertain. The CDR3 contains 14 residues. Between the trimmed V and J ends, which lost 1 base and 1 base, there was a span of 6 bases. Germline lookup yields CDR1 SGHRS and CDR2 YFSETQ.

There are a few counts of this clone. DNA for the CDR3: TGCAGCGTAGATCGACTAGCGCCCGGGGAGCTGTTTTTT. This translates into CSVDRLAPGELFF. The chain uses TRBV29-1 and TRBJ2-2, with TRBD2 matching 8 bases. The CDR3 runs to 13 residues. Germline V CDR1 and CDR2: SQVTM, ANQGSEA. V gave up 6 bases and J gave up 6 bases; unmatched junction bases: 6.

The CDR3 nucleotides are TGTGCCAGCAGTCTCGGGGGATTGGGGGAGCAGTACTTC. Protein sequence: CASSLGGLGEQYF. The J gene is TRBJ2-7, the V gene TRBV27; tentative D call: TRBD2 (6 bases). With 5 bases removed from V and 7 bases from J, the gap between germline ends came to 15 bases. Germline assignment: CDR1 MNHEY and CDR2 SMNVEV (reference sequence). The CDR3 consists of 13 residues.